This T cell receptor (beta chain) emerged from a study of T cells in Graves' hyperthyroidism and ophthalmopathy. Subjects aged 18 to 65 presented with newly diagnosed hyperthyroidism of less than 2 months' duration. Uncontrolled infection, other autoimmune disease, pregnancy or lactation excluded patients. Authors of the study amplified TCR beta CDR3 regions from RNA transcripts. RT-PCR in the first round (using the HTBI primer set) targeted the TCR CDR3. TCRdb re-analysed the multiplex PCR reads in MiXCR, keeping a single row per CDR3 protein. The profile shows over 650,000 distinct CDR3 sequences, 15% to 20% of them singletons. This clonotype was seen at least ten times. The sequence came from a man younger than 35 with Graves' hyperthyroidism. Specimen: blood.

The CDR3 coding sequence is TGTGCCAGCAGCTTAGAACGGGTGTGGGGCTACACCTTC. Translation: CASSLERVWGYTF. This rearrangement joins TRBV7-2 to TRBJ1-2; D remains unclear. The CDR3 sequence is 13 residues long. Trimming pared 1 base from V and 8 bases from J, leaving 11 bases between. The germline V gene encodes CDR1 SGHTA and CDR2 FQGNSA.